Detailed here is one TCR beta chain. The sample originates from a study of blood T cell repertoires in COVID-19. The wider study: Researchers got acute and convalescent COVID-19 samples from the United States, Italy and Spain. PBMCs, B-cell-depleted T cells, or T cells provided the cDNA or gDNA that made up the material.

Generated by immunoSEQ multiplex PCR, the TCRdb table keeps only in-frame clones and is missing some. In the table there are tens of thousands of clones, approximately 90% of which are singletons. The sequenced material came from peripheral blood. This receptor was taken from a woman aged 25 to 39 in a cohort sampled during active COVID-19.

CDR3: CASKPDRGLGRTNEKLFF. The CDR3, as DNA: TGTGCCAGCAAGCCGGACAGGGGGTTAGGTAGAACTAATGAAAAACTGTTTTTT. The V call is TRBV21-1, the J call TRBJ1-4; the table calls TRBD1, which could not be checked here. TRBV21-1 is a pseudogene. The CDR3 is made up of 18 amino acids.